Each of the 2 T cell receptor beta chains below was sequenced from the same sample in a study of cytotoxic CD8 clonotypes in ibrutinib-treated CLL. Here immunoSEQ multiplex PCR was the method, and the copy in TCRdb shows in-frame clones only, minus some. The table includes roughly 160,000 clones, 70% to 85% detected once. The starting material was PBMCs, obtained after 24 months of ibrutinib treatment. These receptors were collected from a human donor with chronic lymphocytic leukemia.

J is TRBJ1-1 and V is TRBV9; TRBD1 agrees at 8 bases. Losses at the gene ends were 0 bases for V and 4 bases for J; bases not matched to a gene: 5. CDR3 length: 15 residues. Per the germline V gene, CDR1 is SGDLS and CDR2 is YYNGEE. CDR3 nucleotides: TGTGCCAGCAGCGTAGTGGACAGGGCTGGCACTGAAGCTTTCTTT. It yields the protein CASSVVDRAGTEAFF.

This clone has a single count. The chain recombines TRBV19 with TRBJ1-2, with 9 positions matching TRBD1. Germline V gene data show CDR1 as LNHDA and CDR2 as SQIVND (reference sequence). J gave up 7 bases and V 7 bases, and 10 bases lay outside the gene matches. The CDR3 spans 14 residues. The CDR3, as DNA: TGTGCCAGTACCCGACAGGGGGTGAAGAGTGGCTACACCTTC. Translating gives CASTRQGVKSGYTF. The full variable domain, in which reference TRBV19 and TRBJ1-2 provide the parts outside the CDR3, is DGGITQSPKYLFRKEGQNVTLSCEQNLNHDAMYWYRQDPGQGLRLIYYSQIVNDFQKGDIAEGYSVSREKKESFPLTVTSAQKNPTAFYLCASTRQGVKSGYTFGSGTRLTVV.